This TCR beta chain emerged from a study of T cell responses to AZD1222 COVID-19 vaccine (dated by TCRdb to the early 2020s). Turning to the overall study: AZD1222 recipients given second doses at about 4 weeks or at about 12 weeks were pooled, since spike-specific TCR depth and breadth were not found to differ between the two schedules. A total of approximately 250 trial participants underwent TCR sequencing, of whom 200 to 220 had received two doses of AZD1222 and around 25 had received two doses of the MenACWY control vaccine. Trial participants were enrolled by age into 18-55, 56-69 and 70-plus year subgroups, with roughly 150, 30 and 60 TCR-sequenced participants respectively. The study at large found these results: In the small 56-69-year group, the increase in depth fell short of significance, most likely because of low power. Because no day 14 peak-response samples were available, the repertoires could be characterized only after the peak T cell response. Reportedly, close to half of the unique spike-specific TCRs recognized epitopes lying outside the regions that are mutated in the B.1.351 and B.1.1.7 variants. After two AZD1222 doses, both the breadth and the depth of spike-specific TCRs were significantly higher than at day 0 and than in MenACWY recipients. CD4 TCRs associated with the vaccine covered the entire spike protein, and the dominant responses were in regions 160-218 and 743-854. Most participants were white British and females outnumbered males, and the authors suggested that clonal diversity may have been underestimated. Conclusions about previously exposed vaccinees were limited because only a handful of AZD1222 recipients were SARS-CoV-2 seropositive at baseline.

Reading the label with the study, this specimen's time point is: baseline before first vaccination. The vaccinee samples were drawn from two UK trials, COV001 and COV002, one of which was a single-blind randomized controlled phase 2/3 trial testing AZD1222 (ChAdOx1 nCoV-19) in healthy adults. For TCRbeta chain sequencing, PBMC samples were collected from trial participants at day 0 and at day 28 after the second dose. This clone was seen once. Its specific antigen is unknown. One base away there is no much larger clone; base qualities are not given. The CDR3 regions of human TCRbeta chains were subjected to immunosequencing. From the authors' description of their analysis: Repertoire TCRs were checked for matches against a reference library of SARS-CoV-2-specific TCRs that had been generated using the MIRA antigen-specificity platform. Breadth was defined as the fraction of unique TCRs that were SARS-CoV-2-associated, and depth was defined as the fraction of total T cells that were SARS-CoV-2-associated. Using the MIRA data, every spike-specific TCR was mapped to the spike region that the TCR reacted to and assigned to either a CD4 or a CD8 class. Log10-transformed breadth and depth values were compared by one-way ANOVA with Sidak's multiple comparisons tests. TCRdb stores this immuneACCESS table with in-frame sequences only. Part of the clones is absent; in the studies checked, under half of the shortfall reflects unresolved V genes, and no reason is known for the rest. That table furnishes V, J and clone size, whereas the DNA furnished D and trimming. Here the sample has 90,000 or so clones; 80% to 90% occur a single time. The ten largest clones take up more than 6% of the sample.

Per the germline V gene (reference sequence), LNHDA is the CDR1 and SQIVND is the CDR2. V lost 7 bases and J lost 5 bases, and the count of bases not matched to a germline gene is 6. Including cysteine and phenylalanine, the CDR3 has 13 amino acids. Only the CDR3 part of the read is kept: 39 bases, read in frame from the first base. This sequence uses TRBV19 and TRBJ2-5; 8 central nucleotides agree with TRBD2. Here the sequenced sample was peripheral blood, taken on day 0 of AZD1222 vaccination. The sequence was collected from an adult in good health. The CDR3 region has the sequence CASTGGPGETQYF. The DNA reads TGTGCCAGTACGGGAGGGCCGGGTGAGACCCAGTACTTC.